One sample yielded the 16 T cell receptor beta chains listed below, sequenced in a study of radiation and T cells in renal cell carcinoma. Time point in this sample: blood 2 weeks post-SBRT. Treatment indicated: 15 Gy SBRT to primary tumor, nephrectomy 4 weeks later. Data came from immunoSEQ multiplex PCR; TCRdb stores just in-frame clones and leaves some out. The table shows about 49,000 clones, with 80% occurring only once. The specimen was blood, collected from a patient whose treatment included radiotherapy and nephrectomy. These receptors were collected from a woman aged 70 to 79 with renal cell carcinoma.

The chain is built from TRBV10-3 and TRBJ2-1; tentatively, D is TRBD1 (7 bases). Trimming shortened V by 2 bases and J by 6 bases, and 11 bases separated the two germline ends. Germline V CDR1 and CDR2: ENHRY, SYGVKD. The CDR3 length is 14 residues. CDR3 coding DNA: TGTGCCATCAGTGAGCAGGGGGGTGGCAATGAGCAGTTCTTC. Translating gives CAISEQGGGNEQFF.

This chain uses TRBV10-3 with TRBJ2-2; D ambiguous. V was clipped by 5 bases and J by 2 bases, with 9 bases between them. Germline V lookup: CDR1 ENHRY, CDR2 SYGVKD. The CDR3 has 14 residues. The CDR3 is CAISSGPNTGELFF. As DNA, the CDR3 is TGTGCCATCAGTTCGGGCCCCAACACCGGGGAGCTGTTTTTT.

The chain has TRBV5-1 and TRBJ2-2; TRBD1 matches at 9 bases. Germline-derived CDR1 and CDR2 are SGHRS and YFSETQ. The CDR3 runs 16 residues. V lost 4 bases and J lost 3; bases outside the gene matches: 7. CDR3 DNA: TGCGCCAGCAGCCCATGGGGGGACAGGGACACCGGGGAGCTGTTTTTT. It is translated as CASSPWGDRDTGELFF.

This chain joins TRBV7-8 and TRBJ2-4; D may match TRBD1 or TRBD2 (6 bases each). Germline V lookup: CDR1 SGHVS, CDR2 FQNEAQ. There are 16 residues in the CDR3. V lost 5 bases to trimming and J lost 0 bases, with 14 bases between them. CDR3 loop: CASSPSQGLAKNIQYF. CDR3 DNA: TGTGCCAGCAGCCCTTCACAGGGACTAGCCAAAAACATTCAGTACTTC.

The genes are TRBV7-9 and TRBJ2-4, with D possibly called TRBD1 or TRBD2 (5 bases each). The length of the CDR3 is 13 residues. Per germline, CDR1 SEHNR and CDR2 FQNEAQ (reference sequence). Between the trimmed V and J ends, which lost 5 bases and 16 bases, there was a span of 21 bases. The chain's CDR3 is CASSRRGDMILYF. CDR3 DNA sequence: TGTGCCAGCAGCCGTAGAGGGGATATGATTTTATACTTC.

J is TRBJ2-5 and V is TRBV27, with D perhaps matching TRBD1 or TRBD2 (5 bases each). The CDR3 sequence is 12 residues long. Germline loops: CDR1 MNHEY, CDR2 SMNVEV (reference sequence). V gave up 5 bases and J gave up 5 bases, with 9 bases separating them. CDR3 in amino acids: CASSTWGETQYF. CDR3 DNA: TGTGCCAGCAGTACCTGGGGGGAGACCCAGTACTTC.

The chain uses TRBV5-6 and TRBJ1-2; D may be TRBD1 (5 bases). The CDR3 loop spans 15 amino acids. Germline assignment: CDR1 SGHDT and CDR2 YYEEEE. The V end lost 2 bases, the J end lost 8 bases, and 19 bases lay between the germline ends. CDR3 amino acids: CASSFNNQGTRGYTF. The CDR3 bases are TGTGCCAGCAGCTTTAATAATCAGGGAACGAGGGGCTACACCTTC.

The gene calls are TRBV7-2 and TRBJ2-5, with D hard to call. The CDR3 runs to 11 residues. The germline CDR1 and CDR2 sequences are SGHTA and FQGNSA. V lost 3 bases and J 7 bases, leaving 6 bases between the germline ends. For the CDR3, the DNA is TGTGCCAGCAGCTTCTCAGGGACCCAGTACTTC. Protein: CASSFSGTQYF.

The V call is TRBV9, the J call TRBJ2-1; 9 bases map to TRBD2. Trimming removed 7 bases from V and 7 bases from J; junction bases left unmatched: 9. From germline, CDR1 is SGDLS and CDR2 YYNGEE. The length of the CDR3 is 14 residues. CDR3 sequence reads: CASGARGGRNEQFF. The DNA for the CDR3 is TGTGCCAGCGGAGCGCGGGGGGGCCGTAATGAGCAGTTCTTC.

The genes are TRBV6-6 and TRBJ2-1; D might be TRBD2 (6 bases). Germline V gene sequence: CDR1 MNHNY, CDR2 SVGAGI (reference sequence). This CDR3 is built from 15 residues. The V and J ends lost 6 bases and 8 bases respectively, with 20 bases between them. DNA for the CDR3: TGTGCCAGCAGACCGGACCTGGGGCGGAGGGATGAGCAGTTCTTC. Protein sequence: CASRPDLGRRDEQFF.

This clone was picked up a small number of times. The gene calls are TRBV5-1 and TRBJ2-7; D is ambiguous. Germline loops: CDR1 SGHRS, CDR2 YFSETQ. Between the trimmed V and J ends, which lost 3 bases and 2 bases, there was a span of 15 bases. The CDR3 has 15 amino acids. The CDR3 sequence: CASSSTRRGTYEQYF. The CDR3 bases are TGCGCCAGCAGCTCTACGAGGAGAGGTACCTACGAGCAGTACTTC. Full variable domain (rest looked up from reference TRBV5-1 and TRBJ2-7): KAGVTQTPRYLIKTRGQQVTLSCSPISGHRSVSWYQQTPGQGLQFLFEYFSETQRNKGNFPGRFSGRQFSNSRSEMNVSTLELGDSALYLCASSSTRRGTYEQYFGPGTRLTVT.

V gene TRBV20-1 combines with J gene TRBJ1-2; possibly TRBD1 for D (5 bases). Germline V gives CDR1 DFQATT, CDR2 SNEGSKA (reference sequence). V lost 5 bases and J 7 bases, leaving 11 bases between the germline ends. This CDR3 region has 11 residues. The CDR3 reads CSAQGVFGYTF. CDR3 bases: TGCAGTGCTCAGGGCGTTTTTGGCTACACCTTC.

The chain joins TRBV5-5 to TRBJ1-3, with unresolved D. CDR1 and CDR2 (germline): SGHKS, YYEKEE (reference sequence). The CDR3 consists of 15 residues. V lost 4 bases and J lost 0, with 11 bases in between. The CDR3 here is CASSLGQLSGNTIYF. Written as DNA, the CDR3 is TGTGCCAGCAGCCTCGGGCAGCTCTCTGGAAACACCATATATTTT. Looking up the rest from reference TRBV5-5 and TRBJ1-3 gives the full variable domain: DAGVTQSPTHLIKTRGQQVTLRCSPISGHKSVSWYQQVLGQGPQFIFQYYEKEERGRGNFPDRFSARQFPNYSSELNVNALLLGDSALYLCASSLGQLSGNTIYFGEGSWLTVV.

This chain connects TRBV7-2 to TRBJ2-3; 7 bases match TRBD2. Trimming cost V 5 bases and J 7 bases; bases outside gene matches: 15. Germline assignment: CDR1 SGHTA and CDR2 FQGNSA. The CDR3 is made up of 16 amino acids. CDR3 bases: TGTGCCAGCAGCACAATAGCGGGTTCAAGGTCGAATACGCAGTATTTT. It is translated as CASSTIAGSRSNTQYF.

The rearrangement joins TRBV4-1 to TRBJ1-6; unclear D gene. The CDR3 length is 16 residues. Germline V gene data show CDR1 as MGHRA and CDR2 as YSYEKL. Trimming stripped 0 bases from V and 9 bases from J, with 15 bases between. CDR3 nucleotides: TGCGCCAGCAGCCAAGAGGCCCTATACCTTTTTTCACCCCTCCACTTT. Protein: CASSQEALYLFSPLHF.

In this sample, this clone turned up once. This sequence joins TRBV4-3 and TRBJ1-4, with TRBD1 identical over 9 bases. Germline values: CDR1 LGHNA, CDR2 YSLEER. J was trimmed by 8 bases and V by 0 bases; bases with no gene match: 7. The CDR3 contains 16 residues. As DNA, the CDR3 is TGCGCCAGCAGCCAAGATGGGACAGGGTTGGGCGAAAAACTGTTTTTT. It codes for CASSQDGTGLGEKLFF.